The 12 T cell receptor beta chains listed next were all sequenced from one sample in a study of cytomegalovirus exposure and HLA in healthy donors. Repertoires were generated with immunoSEQ multiplex PCR, while TCRdb's copy carries only in-frame clones and drops some. In the table there are hundreds of thousands of clones, about 87% of which are singletons. Source material: PBMCs. The receptors shown here come from a man aged 18 to 29 in good health and CMV-seronegative.

The chain employs TRBV10-3 and TRBJ2-7, with 11 bases aligning to TRBD2. The V gene's germline CDR1 is ENHRY and CDR2 SYGVKD. Trimming cost V 6 bases and J 5 bases; bases outside gene matches: 9. CDR3 length: 15 residues. The CDR3 loop reads CAIRPVTSGSNEQYF. As DNA, the CDR3 is TGTGCCATCAGGCCCGTCACTAGCGGGAGTAACGAGCAGTACTTC.

V and J are TRBV7-2 and TRBJ2-3, with D tentatively TRBD2 (5 bases). Germline CDR1 reads SGHTA; CDR2 reads FQGNSA. CDR3 size: 15 residues. V lost 5 bases and J lost 3, with 15 bases in between. CDR3 amino acids: CASSPQRDWTDTQYF. CDR3 DNA sequence: TGTGCCAGCAGCCCTCAGAGGGATTGGACAGATACGCAGTATTTT.

This clone was observed once. The chain is built from TRBV9 and TRBJ1-3; D is unclear. V was pared by 7 bases and J by 3 bases, with 11 bases between. This CDR3 region has 13 residues. In germline, CDR1 is SGDLS, CDR2 YYNGEE. The CDR3 bases are TGTGCCAGCGGTGAGGGTCGTGGAAACACCATATATTTT. Translation gives CASGEGRGNTIYF. Using reference TRBV9 and TRBJ1-3 for the parts outside the CDR3, the full variable domain is DSGVTQTPKHLITATGQRVTLRCSPRSGDLSVYWYQQSLDQGLQFLIQYYNGEERAKGNILERFSAQQFPDLHSELNLSSLELGDSALYFCASGEGRGNTIYFGEGSWLTVV.

This sequence joins TRBV7-6 and TRBJ2-7; 7 bases line up with TRBD1. Germline-derived CDR1 and CDR2 are SGHVS and FNYEAQ. V lost 5 bases, J lost 1 base, and 5 bases stayed unmatched. This CDR3 has 14 residues. This CDR3 reads CASSPGTESYEQYF. The DNA for the CDR3 is TGTGCCAGCAGCCCCGGGACAGAATCCTACGAGCAGTACTTC.

The V call is TRBV29-1, the J call TRBJ2-3, with D possibly matching TRBD2 (5 bases). The CDR3 totals 13 residues. V lost 5 bases and J lost 2, with 11 bases in between. CDR1 and CDR2 (germline): SQVTM, ANQGSEA. The CDR3 region has the DNA TGCAGCGTTAGCGGATCTAACACAGATACGCAGTATTTT. It codes for CSVSGSNTDTQYF.

There are a few counts of this clone. This sequence joins TRBV7-3 and TRBJ2-2; D unclear. Deletions cut 2 bases from V and 7 bases from J, with 8 bases between. The CDR3 consists of 13 residues. CDR1 is SGHTA, CDR2 FQGTGA, per germline. The CDR3 sequence: CASSLVVSGELFF. CDR3 DNA sequence: TGTGCCAGCAGCTTAGTGGTTAGCGGGGAGCTGTTTTTT.

The chain has TRBV18 and TRBJ2-7; tentatively, D is TRBD2 (5 bases). The CDR3 consists of 13 residues. Per germline, CDR1 KGHSH and CDR2 LQKENI. Trimming stripped 3 bases from V and 6 bases from J, with 12 bases between. The chain's CDR3 is CASSPWTSLEQYF. The CDR3 DNA follows: TGTGCCAGCTCACCGTGGACTTCCCTCGAGCAGTACTTC.

The V gene is TRBV5-8, the J gene TRBJ2-3, with 14 bases matching TRBD2. Germline assignment: CDR1 SGHTS and CDR2 YDEGEE. Losses at the gene ends were 4 bases for V and 2 bases for J; bases not matched to a gene: 12. The length of the CDR3 is 19 residues. The CDR3 coding sequence is TGTGCCAGCAGCCTGGGACTAGCGGGGGCCCGAATACTCACAGATACGCAGTATTTT. Amino acid sequence: CASSLGLAGARILTDTQYF. The entire variable domain, with the rest obtained from reference TRBV5-8 and TRBJ2-3, is as follows: EAGVTQSPTHLIKTRGQQATLRCSPISGHTSVYWYQQALGLGLQFLLWYDEGEERNRGNFPPRFSGRQFPNYSSELNVNALELEDSALYLCASSLGLAGARILTDTQYFGPGTRLTVL.

The chain employs TRBV27 and TRBJ1-5, with TRBD1 identical over 9 bases. The germline gives CDR1 MNHEY, CDR2 SMNVEV (reference sequence). This CDR3 region has 19 residues. J was trimmed by 2 bases and V by 6 bases; bases with no gene match: 17. CDR3 DNA sequence: TGTGCCAGCAGGGGAGAACACGAACAGGGGGCGTGGGGCAATCAGCCCCAGCATTTT. Amino acids: CASRGEHEQGAWGNQPQHF.

This clone was counted a single time. CDR3 DNA: TGTGCCAGTAGTGCGGCGACAGGGAACTACGAGCAGTACTTC. Protein sequence: CASSAATGNYEQYF. The chain recombines TRBV19 with TRBJ2-7; 7 positions match TRBD1. The CDR3 runs to 14 residues. Trimming at V came to 5 bases and at J to 3 bases, leaving 7 bases not matched to a gene. Germline-derived CDR1 and CDR2 are LNHDA and SQIVND (reference sequence).

J is TRBJ2-5 and V is TRBV6-5, with D uncertain. The germline V gene encodes CDR1 MNHEY and CDR2 SVGAGI. Trimming removed 7 bases from V and 6 bases from J, with 18 bases in between. The CDR3 contains 14 residues. DNA for the CDR3: TGTGCCAGCACCCCCAAGGCCGAGCGAAAGACCCAGTACTTC. Translated, it gives CASTPKAERKTQYF.

The chain links TRBV28 to TRBJ2-1; D remains ambiguous. Trimming removed 4 bases at V and 8 bases at J, with 6 bases between. The CDR3 is 11 residues long. Germline CDR1 MDHEN, CDR2 SYDVKM. The CDR3 DNA follows: TGTGCCAGCAGTTCAATTTATGAGCAGTTCTTC. As protein: CASSSIYEQFF.